This TCR beta chain derives from a study of T cell clonality in common variable immunodeficiency. Deletions cut 3 bases from V and 3 bases from J, with 8 bases between. The CDR3 consists of 13 residues. CDR1 and CDR2 from the germline V gene are LNHDA and SQIVND (reference sequence). Concerning this clone itself: Its antigen is currently unknown. The read falls 3 residues short of the CDR3 end, and the missing part is taken from the germline J gene.

CVID subjects had received replacement immunoglobulin for at least one year. The method was immunoSEQ multiplex PCR; TCRdb's version includes in-frame clones alone and lacks a portion of them. There are 35,000 or so clones in the sample, none observed a single time. Study-level findings and limits: Compared with controls, CVID subjects had fewer shared TCRbeta clones. Repertoire-complication correlations in CVID were limited by patient heterogeneity. Reportedly, TCR beta sequences from common variable immunodeficiency showed fewer deletions and N-nucleotide insertions.

The chain combines TRBV19 with TRBJ1-2, with D uncertain. The sample taken for sequencing was peripheral blood mononuclear cells. This TCR came from a human donor with common variable immunodeficiency. CDR3 bases read: TGTGCCAGTAGTATGATTCGGGACTATGGC. It yields the protein CASSMIRDYG. The full CDR3 protein reads CASSMIRDYGYTF.